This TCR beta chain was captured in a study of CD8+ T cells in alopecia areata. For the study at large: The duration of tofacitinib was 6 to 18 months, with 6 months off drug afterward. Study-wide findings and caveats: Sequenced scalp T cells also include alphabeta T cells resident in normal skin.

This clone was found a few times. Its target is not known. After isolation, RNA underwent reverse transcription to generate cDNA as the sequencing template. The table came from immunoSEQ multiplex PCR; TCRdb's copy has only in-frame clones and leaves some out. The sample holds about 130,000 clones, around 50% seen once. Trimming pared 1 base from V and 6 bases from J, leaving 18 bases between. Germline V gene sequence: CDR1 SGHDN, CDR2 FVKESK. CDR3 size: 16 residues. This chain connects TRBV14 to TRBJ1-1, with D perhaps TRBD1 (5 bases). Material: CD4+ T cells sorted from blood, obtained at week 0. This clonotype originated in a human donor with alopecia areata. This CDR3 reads CASSQVQRGGSAEAFF. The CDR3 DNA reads TGTGCCAGCAGCCAAGTCCAGCGGGGGGGATCTGCTGAAGCTTTCTTT.